Below are 4 T cell receptor beta chains sequenced from a single sample in a study of blood T cell repertoires in COVID-19. The protocol was immunoSEQ multiplex PCR, while the TCRdb copy is restricted to in-frame clones and leaves out a portion. This table has around 400,000 clones, approximately 91% appearing once. The sequenced sample consisted of PBMCs or T cells enriched from blood (not recorded which). The receptors stem from a woman in her late teens or twenties who had been exposed to COVID-19.

The rearrangement joins TRBV27 to TRBJ1-4, with 9 bases that match TRBD1. J was trimmed by 7 bases and V by 0 bases; bases with no gene match: 6. CDR3 length equals 16 residues. Looked up from germline, CDR1 is MNHEY and CDR2 is SMNVEV (reference sequence). The CDR3 DNA follows: TGTGCCAGCAGTTTATCTAGGGGACAGGGTCCTGAAAAACTGTTTTTT. Translated: CASSLSRGQGPEKLFF.

This chain connects TRBV10-3 to TRBJ2-3, with D perhaps TRBD2 (6 bases). This CDR3 region has 14 residues. Trimming stripped 6 bases from V and 4 bases from J, with 14 bases between. Germline loops: CDR1 ENHRY, CDR2 SYGVKD. CDR3 sequence (DNA): TGTGCCATCAGGGGGACTGCTGTCGCAGATACGCAGTATTTT. Amino acids: CAIRGTAVADTQYF.

The chain recombines TRBV12-3 or TRBV12-4 with TRBJ1-5, with D possibly TRBD1 on 6 matching bases. CDR3 length equals 13 residues. The germline V and J ends were trimmed by 2 bases and 10 bases, with 12 bases remaining between them. CDR3 loop: CASSLLSGVPQHF. The CDR3 DNA is TGTGCCAGCAGTTTATTGTCAGGGGTACCCCAGCATTTT.

The chain recombines TRBV28 with TRBJ2-3; 7 bases fit TRBD2. Germline V CDR1 and CDR2: MDHEN, SYDVKM. This CDR3 region has 15 residues. The V segment lost 7 bases and the J segment 0 bases; nucleotides outside the gene matches: 7. CDR3 residues: CASTPSGRSTDTQYF. CDR3 DNA sequence: TGTGCCAGCACCCCTAGCGGAAGAAGCACAGATACGCAGTATTTT.